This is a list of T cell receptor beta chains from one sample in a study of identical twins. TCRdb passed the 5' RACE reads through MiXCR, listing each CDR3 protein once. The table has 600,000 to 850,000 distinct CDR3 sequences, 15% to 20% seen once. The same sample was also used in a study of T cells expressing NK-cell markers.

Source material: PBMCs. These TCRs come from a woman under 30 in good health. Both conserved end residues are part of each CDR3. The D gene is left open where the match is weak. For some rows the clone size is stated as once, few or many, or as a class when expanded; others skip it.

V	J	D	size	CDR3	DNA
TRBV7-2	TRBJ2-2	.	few	CASSLAGRIGGELFF	TGTGCCAGCAGCTTAGCCGGGAGAATCGGCGGGGAGCTGTTTTTT
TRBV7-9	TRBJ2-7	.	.	CASIPGSGTYEQYF	TGTGCCAGCATTCCTGGCTCTGGGACCTACGAGCAGTACTTC
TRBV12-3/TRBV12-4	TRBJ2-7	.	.	CASSFSPTGYEQYF	TGTGCCAGCAGTTTCTCGCCGACGGGCTACGAGCAGTACTTC
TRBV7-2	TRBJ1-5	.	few	CASSSRGSQPQHF	TGTGCCAGCAGCTCCCGGGGGTCTCAGCCCCAGCATTTT
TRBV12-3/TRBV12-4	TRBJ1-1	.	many	CASSPPGRTEAFF	TGTGCCAGCAGCCCTCCCGGTCGTACTGAAGCTTTCTTT
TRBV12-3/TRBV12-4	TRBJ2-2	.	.	CASSSSLNTGELFF	TGTGCCAGCAGTTCCAGTTTGAACACCGGGGAGCTGTTTTTT
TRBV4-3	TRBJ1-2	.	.	CASSQTGEYGYTF	TGCGCCAGCAGCCAAACAGGAGAATATGGCTACACCTTC
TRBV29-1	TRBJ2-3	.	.	CSVVRAGSSSTDTQYF	TGCAGCGTTGTTCGTGCGGGGAGCTCTAGCACAGATACGCAGTATTTT
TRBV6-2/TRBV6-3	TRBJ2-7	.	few	CASSYPGRHEQYF	TGTGCCAGCAGTTACCCAGGGCGGCACGAGCAGTACTTC
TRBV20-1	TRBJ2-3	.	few	CSAGPSGTDTQYF	TGCAGTGCGGGGCCTAGCGGCACAGATACGCAGTATTTT
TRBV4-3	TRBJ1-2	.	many	CASSQDPRFGYTF	TGCGCCAGCAGCCAAGATCCCAGGTTTGGCTACACCTTC
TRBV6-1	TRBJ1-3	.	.	CASSPRAGEAINTIYF	TGTGCCAGCAGTCCCAGGGCAGGGGAGGCGATAAACACCATATATTTT
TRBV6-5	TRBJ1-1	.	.	CASSYSKNSLNNTEAFF	TGTGCCAGCAGTTACTCGAAAAATTCGCTGAACAACACTGAAGCTTTCTTT
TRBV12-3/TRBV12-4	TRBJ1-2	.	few	CASSPGADYGYTF	TGTGCCAGCAGTCCTGGGGCAGACTATGGCTACACCTTC
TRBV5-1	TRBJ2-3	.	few	CASSPLASFTDTQYF	TGCGCCAGCAGCCCTCTAGCGAGTTTCACAGATACGCAGTATTTT
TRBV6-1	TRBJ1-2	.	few	CAVRGGLANYGYTF	TGTGCCGTACGGGGGGGGCTCGCTAACTATGGCTACACCTTC
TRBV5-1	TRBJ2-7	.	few	CASRSPGTPSYEQYF	TGCGCCAGCAGATCCCCCGGGACACCTTCCTACGAGCAGTACTTC
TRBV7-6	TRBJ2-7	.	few	CASSPALLDPYEQYF	TGTGCCAGCAGCCCCGCCCTCTTAGACCCCTACGAGCAGTACTTC
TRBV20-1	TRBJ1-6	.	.	CSASRRGANSPLHF	TGCAGTGCTTCGAGGAGGGGCGCGAATTCACCCCTCCACTTT
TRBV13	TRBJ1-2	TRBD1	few	CASSSRDRLNYGYTF	TGTGCCAGCAGCTCCCGGGACAGACTTAACTATGGCTACACCTTC
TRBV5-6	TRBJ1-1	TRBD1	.	CASTKTHRGRLSTEAFF	TGTGCCAGCACCAAAACCCACAGGGGGCGCCTGAGCACTGAAGCTTTCTTT
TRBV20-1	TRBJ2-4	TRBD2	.	CSARDPRGRGAKNIQYF	TGCAGTGCTAGAGATCCGCGGGGGAGAGGGGCCAAAAACATTCAGTACTTC
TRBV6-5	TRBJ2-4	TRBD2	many	CASSPSGGANSGNIQYF	TGTGCCAGCAGTCCCTCGGGTGGGGCAAATAGCGGGAACATTCAGTACTTC
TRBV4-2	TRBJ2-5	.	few	CASSQDAGPEAQYF	TGTGCCAGCAGCCAAGATGCCGGTCCAGAGGCCCAGTACTTC
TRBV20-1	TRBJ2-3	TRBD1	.	CSAAITGGAQYF	TGCAGTGCAGCTATTACAGGGGGCGCGCAGTATTTT
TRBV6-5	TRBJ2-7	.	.	CASSYSGRHEQYF	TGTGCCAGCAGTTATTCGGGGAGGCACGAGCAGTACTTC
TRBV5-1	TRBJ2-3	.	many	CASSLAGWGDTQYF	TGCGCCAGCAGCTTAGCAGGGTGGGGAGATACGCAGTATTTT